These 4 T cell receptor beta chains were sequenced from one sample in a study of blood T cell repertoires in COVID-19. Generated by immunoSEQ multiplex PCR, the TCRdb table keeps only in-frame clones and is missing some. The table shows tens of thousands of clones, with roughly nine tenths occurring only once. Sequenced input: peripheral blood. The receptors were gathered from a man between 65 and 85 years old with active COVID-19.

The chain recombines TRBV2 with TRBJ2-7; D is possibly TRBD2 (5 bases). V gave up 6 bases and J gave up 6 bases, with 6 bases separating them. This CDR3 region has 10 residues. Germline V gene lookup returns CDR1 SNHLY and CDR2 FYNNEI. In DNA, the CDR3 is TGTGCCAGCAGGGGGAGCGAGCAGTACTTC. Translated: CASRGSEQYF.

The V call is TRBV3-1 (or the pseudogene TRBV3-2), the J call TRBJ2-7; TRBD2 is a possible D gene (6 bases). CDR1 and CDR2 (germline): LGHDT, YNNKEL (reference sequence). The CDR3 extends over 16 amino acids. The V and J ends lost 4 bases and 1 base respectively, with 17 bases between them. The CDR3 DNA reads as TGTGCCAGCAGCCCAGAGGGGCGGGGCGGTTCCTACGAGCAGTACTTC. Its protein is CASSPEGRGGSYEQYF.

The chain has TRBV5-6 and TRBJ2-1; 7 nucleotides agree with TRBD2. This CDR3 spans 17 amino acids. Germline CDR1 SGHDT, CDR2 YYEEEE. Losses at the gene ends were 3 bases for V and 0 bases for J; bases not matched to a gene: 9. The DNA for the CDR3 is TGTGCCAGCAGCTCCTACAAAGGACTAGTCTCCTACAATGAGCAGTTCTTC. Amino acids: CASSSYKGLVSYNEQFF.

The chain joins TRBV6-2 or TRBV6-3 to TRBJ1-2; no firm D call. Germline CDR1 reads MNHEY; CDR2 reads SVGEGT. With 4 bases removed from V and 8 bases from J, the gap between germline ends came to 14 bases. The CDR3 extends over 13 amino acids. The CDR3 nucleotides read TGTGCCAGCAGTTCCCGGCTGGAAGCGGGCTACACCTTC. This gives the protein CASSSRLEAGYTF.